This TCR beta chain is drawn from a study of shared clonotypes between healthy human individuals. Only in-frame clones appear in the TCRdb table, and some are missing; sequencing was by immunoSEQ multiplex PCR. The data show 980,000 or so clones, 70% to 85% seen once. General study results and limits: The study sampled only blood, and tissue repertoires likely differ.

Every contributor of samples was a Caucasian grown-up residing in Nashville, Tennessee. In the case of this clone: What it binds is unknown. An end of the junction does not agree with germline; a read error may underlie this.

This sequence originates from a man younger than 30 in good health. Sequencing input: memory CD4+ T cells sorted from blood. Subset: CD45RA-negative fraction.

CDR3 protein: CASSPDGRNNEQFF. The CDR3 DNA reads as TGTGCTAGCAGCCCGGACGGGCGTAACAATGAGCAGTTCTTC. The V and J genes are TRBV7-7 and TRBJ2-1; no reliable D call. CDR1 SSHAT and CDR2 FNYEAQ come from the germline V gene (reference sequence). The CDR3 covers 14 residues.